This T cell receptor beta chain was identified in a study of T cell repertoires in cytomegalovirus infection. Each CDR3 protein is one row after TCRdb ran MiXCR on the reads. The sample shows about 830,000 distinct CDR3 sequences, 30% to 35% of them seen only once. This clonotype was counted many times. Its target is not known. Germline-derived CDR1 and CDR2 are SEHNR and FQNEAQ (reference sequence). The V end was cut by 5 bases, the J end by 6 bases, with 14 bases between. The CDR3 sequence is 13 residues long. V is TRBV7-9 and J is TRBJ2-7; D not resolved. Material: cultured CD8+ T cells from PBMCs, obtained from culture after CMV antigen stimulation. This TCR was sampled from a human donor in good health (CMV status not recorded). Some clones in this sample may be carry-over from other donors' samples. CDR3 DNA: TGTGCCAGCAGCCTTGGTGTGGCTAGCGAGCAGTACTTC. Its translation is CASSLGVASEQYF.